Listed here is a single T cell receptor (beta chain). Its target is not known. The entry originates in a study of OX40 agonist ivuxolimab in advanced cancers. Study-level results: In a subset of nonresponders, normalized T-cell clonal expansion was also low.

Measured with immunoSEQ multiplex PCR; TCRdb has only the in-frame clones, and not every one. Here the sample spans 15,000 to 25,000 clones, about 88% being singletons. The receptor's source is an adult with an advanced solid tumor such as melanoma, head and neck, liver or kidney cancer. Material: CD4+ or CD8+ T cells sorted from blood, obtained in a trial of the OX40 agonist ivuxolimab.

In DNA, the CDR3 is TGTGCCAGCAGTGATGGGGGGGGAATGAAGACCCAGTACTTC. Protein: CASSDGGGMKTQYF. J is TRBJ2-5 and V is TRBV25-1; 7 bases are a match to TRBD2. Germline assignment: CDR1 MGHDK and CDR2 SYGVNS. The CDR3 contains 14 residues. V gave up 3 bases and J gave up 6 bases; unmatched junction bases: 7.